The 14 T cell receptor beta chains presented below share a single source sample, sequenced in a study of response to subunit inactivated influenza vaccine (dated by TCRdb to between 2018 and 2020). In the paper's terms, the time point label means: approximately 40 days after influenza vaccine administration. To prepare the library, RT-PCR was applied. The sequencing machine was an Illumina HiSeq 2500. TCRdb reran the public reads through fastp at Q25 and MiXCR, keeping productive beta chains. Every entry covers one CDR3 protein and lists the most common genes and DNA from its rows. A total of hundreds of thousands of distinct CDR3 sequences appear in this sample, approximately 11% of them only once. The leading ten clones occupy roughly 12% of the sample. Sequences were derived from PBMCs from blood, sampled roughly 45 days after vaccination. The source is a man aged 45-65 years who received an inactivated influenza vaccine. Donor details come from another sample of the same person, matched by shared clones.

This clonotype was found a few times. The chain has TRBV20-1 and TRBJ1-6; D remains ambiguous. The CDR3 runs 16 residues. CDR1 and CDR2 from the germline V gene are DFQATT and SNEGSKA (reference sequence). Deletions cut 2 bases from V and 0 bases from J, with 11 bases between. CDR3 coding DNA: TGCAGTGCTAGAATCTACAAACGCTCCTATAATTCACCCCTCCACTTT. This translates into CSARIYKRSYNSPLHF.

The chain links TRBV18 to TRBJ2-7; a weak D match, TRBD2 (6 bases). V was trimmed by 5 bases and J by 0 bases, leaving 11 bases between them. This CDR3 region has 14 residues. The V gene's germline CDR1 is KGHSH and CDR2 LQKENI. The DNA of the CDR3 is TGTGCCAGCTCAGGGGGACTCAGCTCCTACGAGCAGTACTTC. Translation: CASSGGLSSYEQYF.

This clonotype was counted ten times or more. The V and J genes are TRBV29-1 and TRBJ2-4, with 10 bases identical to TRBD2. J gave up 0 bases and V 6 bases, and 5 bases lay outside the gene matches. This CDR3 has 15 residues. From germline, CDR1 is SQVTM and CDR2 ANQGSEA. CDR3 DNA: TGCAGCGTCCTCACTAGCGGGATAGCCAAAAACATTCAGTACTTC. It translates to CSVLTSGIAKNIQYF.

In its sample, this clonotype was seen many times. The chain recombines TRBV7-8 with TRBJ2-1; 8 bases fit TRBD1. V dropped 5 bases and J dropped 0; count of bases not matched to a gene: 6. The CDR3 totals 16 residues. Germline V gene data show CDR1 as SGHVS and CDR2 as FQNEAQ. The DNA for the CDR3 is TGTGCCAGCAGCCTACAGGGGGATAGCTCCTACAATGAGCAGTTCTTC. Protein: CASSLQGDSSYNEQFF.

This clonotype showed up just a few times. In DNA form, the CDR3 reads TGCGCCAGCAGATTTACGGCGAACACCGGGGAGCTGTTTTTT. This gives the protein CASRFTANTGELFF. V and J are TRBV5-1 and TRBJ2-2; no firm D call. The V end was cut by 5 bases, the J end by 0 bases, with 8 bases between. CDR3 length: 14 amino acids. Per the germline V gene, CDR1 is SGHRS and CDR2 is YFSETQ.

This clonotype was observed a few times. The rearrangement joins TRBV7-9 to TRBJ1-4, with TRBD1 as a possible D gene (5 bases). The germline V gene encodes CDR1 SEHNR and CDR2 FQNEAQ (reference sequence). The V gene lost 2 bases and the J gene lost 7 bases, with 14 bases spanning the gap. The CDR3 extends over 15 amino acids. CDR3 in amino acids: CASSLSVAGSEKLFF. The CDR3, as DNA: TGTGCCAGCAGCTTATCCGTTGCAGGGAGTGAAAAACTGTTTTTT.

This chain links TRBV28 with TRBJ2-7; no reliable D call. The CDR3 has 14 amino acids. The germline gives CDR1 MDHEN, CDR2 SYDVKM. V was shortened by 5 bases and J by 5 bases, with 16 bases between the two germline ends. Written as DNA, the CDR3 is TGTGCCAGCAGTCACCAGCCTTCAATGCACGAGCAGTACTTC. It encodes CASSHQPSMHEQYF.

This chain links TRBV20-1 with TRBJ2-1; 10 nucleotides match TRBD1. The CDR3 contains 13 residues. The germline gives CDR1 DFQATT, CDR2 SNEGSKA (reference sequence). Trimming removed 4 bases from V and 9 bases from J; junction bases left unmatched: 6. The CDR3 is CSATRTGGSEQFF. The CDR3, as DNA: TGCAGTGCTACTCGGACAGGGGGTAGTGAGCAGTTCTTC.

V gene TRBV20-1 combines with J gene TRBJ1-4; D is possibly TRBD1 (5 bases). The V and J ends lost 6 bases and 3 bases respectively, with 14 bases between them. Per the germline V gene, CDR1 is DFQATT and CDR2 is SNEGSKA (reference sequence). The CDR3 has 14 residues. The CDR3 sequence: CSAPWGWSNEKLFF. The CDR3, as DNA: TGCAGTGCCCCGTGGGGGTGGTCTAATGAAAAACTGTTTTTT.

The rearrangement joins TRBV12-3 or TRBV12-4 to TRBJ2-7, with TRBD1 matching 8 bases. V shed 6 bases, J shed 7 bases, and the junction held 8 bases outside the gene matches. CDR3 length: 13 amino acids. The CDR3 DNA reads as TGTGCCAGCAGACCTACAGGGGGAGGAGAGCAGTACTTC. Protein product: CASRPTGGGEQYF.

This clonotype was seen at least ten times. The CDR3 loop reads CSARDLKYTDTQYF. The CDR3 coding sequence is TGCAGTGCTAGAGATCTGAAGTACACAGATACGCAGTATTTT. The chain joins TRBV20-1 to TRBJ2-3, with D uncertain. CDR3 length: 14 amino acids. The germline V gene has CDR1 DFQATT and CDR2 SNEGSKA (reference sequence). The V end lost 0 bases, the J end lost 2 bases, and 9 bases lay between the germline ends.

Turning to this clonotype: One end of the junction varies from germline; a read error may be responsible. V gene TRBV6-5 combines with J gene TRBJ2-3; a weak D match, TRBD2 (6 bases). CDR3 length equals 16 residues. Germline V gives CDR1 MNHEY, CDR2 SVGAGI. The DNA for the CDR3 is TGTGCCAGCAGTTACGCTGTCGGGAGAAGAACAGATACGCGGTATTTT. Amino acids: CASSYAVGRRTDTRYF.

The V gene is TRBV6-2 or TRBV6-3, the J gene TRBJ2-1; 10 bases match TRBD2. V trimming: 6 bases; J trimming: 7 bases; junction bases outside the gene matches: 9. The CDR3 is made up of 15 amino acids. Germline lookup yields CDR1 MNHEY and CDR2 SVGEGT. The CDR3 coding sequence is TGTGCCAGCAGGCTAGCGGGAGAGGGAGGAAATGAGCAGTTCTTC. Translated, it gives CASRLAGEGGNEQFF.

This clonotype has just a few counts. CDR3 amino acids: CASSLVGLRGDTQYF. CDR3 in DNA: TGTGCCAGCAGCTTGGTGGGTCTGAGGGGAGATACGCAGTATTTT. The J gene is TRBJ2-3, the V gene TRBV7-2; possibly TRBD1 or TRBD2 for D (5 bases each). Germline V gives CDR1 SGHTA, CDR2 FQGNSA. CDR3 length equals 15 residues. Trimming cost V 3 bases and J 5 bases, with 15 bases left between them.